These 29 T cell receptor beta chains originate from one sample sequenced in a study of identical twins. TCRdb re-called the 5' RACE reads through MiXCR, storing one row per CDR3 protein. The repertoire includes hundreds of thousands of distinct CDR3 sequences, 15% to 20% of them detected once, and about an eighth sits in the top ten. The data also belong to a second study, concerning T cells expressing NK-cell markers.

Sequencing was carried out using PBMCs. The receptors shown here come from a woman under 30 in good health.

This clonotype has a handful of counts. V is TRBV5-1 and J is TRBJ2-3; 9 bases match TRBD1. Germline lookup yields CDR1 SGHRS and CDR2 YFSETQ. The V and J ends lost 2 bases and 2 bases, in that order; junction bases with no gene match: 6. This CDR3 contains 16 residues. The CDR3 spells CASSLQGAPNTDTQYF. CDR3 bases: TGCGCCAGCAGCTTACAGGGGGCTCCGAACACAGATACGCAGTATTTT.

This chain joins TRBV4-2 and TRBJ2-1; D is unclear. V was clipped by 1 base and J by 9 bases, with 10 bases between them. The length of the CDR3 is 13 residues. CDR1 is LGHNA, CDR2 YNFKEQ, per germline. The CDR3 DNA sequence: TGTGCCAGCAGCCAAGTAAGCATGGGTGAGCAGTTCTTC. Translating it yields CASSQVSMGEQFF.

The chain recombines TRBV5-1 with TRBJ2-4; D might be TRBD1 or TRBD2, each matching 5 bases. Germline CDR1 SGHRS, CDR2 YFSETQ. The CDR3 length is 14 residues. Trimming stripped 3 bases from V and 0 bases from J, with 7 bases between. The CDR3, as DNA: TGCGCCAGCAGCTGGGGGACAGCCAAAAACATTCAGTACTTC. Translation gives CASSWGTAKNIQYF.

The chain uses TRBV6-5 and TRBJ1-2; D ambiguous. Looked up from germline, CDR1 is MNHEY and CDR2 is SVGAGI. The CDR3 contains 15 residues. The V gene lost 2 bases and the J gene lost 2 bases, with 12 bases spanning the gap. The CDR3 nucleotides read TGTGCCAGCAGTTACCGCCCGGGGAGGAACTATGGCTACACCTTC. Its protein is CASSYRPGRNYGYTF.

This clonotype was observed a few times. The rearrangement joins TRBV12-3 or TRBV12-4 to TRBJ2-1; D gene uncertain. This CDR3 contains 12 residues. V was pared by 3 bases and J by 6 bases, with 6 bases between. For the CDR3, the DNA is TGTGCCAGCAGTTTCGAGCCCAATGAGCAGTTCTTC. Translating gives CASSFEPNEQFF.

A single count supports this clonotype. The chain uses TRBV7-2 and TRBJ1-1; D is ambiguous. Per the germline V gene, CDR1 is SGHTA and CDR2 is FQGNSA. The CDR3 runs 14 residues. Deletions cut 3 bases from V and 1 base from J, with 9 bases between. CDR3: CASSFGISNTEAFF. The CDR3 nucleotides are TGTGCCAGCAGCTTTGGGATCTCGAACACTGAAGCTTTCTTT.

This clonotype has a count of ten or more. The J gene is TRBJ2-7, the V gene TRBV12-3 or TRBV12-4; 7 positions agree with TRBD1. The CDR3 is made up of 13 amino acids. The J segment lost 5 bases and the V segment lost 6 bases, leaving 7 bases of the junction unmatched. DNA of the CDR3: TGTGCCAGCAGCTTAACAGGGGCTCACGAGCAGTACTTC. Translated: CASSLTGAHEQYF.

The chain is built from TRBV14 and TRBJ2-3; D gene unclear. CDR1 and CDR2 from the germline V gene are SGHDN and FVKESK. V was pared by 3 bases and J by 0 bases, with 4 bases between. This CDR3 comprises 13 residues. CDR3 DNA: TGTGCCAGCAGCCACTTAAGCACAGATACGCAGTATTTT. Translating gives CASSHLSTDTQYF.

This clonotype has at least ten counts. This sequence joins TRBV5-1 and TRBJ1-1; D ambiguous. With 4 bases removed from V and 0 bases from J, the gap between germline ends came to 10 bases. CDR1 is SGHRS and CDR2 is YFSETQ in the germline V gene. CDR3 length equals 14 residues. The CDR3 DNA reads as TGCGCCAGCAGCCCCCTTGGCCTGAACACTGAAGCTTTCTTT. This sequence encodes CASSPLGLNTEAFF.

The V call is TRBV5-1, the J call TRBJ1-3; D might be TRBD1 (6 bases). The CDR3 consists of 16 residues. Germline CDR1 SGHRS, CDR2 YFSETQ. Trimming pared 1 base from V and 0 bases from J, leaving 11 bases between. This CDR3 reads CASSLKTGDSGNTIYF. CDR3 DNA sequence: TGCGCCAGCAGCTTGAAGACAGGAGACTCTGGAAACACCATATATTTT.

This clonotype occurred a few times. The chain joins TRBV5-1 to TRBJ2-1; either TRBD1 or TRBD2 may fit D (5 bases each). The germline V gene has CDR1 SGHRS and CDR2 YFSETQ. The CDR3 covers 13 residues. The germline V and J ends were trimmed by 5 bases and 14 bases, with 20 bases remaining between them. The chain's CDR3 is CASSPTGTPSKFF. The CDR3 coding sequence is TGCGCCAGCAGTCCAACCGGGACGCCCAGCAAGTTCTTC.

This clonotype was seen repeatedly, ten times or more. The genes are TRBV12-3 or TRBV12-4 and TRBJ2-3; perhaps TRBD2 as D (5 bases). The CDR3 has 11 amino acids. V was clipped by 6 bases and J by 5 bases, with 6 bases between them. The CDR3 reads CASSGGDTQYF. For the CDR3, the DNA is TGTGCCAGCAGCGGAGGAGATACGCAGTATTTT.

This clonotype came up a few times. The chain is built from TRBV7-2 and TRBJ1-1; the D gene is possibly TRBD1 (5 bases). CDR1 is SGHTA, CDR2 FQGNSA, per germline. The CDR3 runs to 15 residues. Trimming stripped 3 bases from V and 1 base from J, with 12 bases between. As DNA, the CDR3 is TGTGCCAGCAGCTTTCAGGGATCGAGGAACACTGAAGCTTTCTTT. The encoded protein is CASSFQGSRNTEAFF.

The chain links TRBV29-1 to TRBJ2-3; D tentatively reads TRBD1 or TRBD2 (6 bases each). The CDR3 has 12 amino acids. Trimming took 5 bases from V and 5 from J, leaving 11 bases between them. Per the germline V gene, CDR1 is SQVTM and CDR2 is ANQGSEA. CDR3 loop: CSVWGAGDTQYF. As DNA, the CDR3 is TGCAGCGTTTGGGGGGCGGGAGATACGCAGTATTTT.

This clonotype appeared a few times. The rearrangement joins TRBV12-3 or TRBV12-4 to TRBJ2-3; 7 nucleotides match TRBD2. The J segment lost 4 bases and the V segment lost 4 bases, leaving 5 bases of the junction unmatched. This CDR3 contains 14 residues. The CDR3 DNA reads TGTGCCAGCAGTTCGGCGGGAGCCCCAGATACGCAGTATTTT. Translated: CASSSAGAPDTQYF.

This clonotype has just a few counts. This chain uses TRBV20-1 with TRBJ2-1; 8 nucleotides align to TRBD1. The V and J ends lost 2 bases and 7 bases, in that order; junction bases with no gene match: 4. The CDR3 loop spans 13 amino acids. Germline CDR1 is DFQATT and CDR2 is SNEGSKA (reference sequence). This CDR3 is CSARRQGWNEQFF. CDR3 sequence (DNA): TGCAGTGCTAGACGACAGGGGTGGAATGAGCAGTTCTTC.

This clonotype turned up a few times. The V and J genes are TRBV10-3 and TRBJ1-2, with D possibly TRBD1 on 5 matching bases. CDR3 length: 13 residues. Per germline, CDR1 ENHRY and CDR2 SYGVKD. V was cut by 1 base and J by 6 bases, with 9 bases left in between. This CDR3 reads CAISEWQGDGYTF. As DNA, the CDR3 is TGTGCCATCAGTGAGTGGCAGGGAGATGGCTACACCTTC.

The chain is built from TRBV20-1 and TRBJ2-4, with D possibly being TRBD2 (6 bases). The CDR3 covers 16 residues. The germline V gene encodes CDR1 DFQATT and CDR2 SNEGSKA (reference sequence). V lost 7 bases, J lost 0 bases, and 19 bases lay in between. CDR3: CSVRTRLEIAKNIQYF. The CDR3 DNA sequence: TGCAGTGTCCGGACCCGACTAGAAATAGCCAAAAACATTCAGTACTTC.

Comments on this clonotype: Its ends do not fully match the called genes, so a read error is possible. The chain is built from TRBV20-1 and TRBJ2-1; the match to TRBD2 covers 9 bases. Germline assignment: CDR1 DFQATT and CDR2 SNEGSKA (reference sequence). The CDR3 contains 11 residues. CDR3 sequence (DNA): TGCAGTGCTAGAGATGTAGCGGGAGTGGTCTTC. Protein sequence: CSARDVAGVVF.

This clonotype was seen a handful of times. The CDR3 sequence is CASSVSSGGPSNEQFF. Written as DNA, the CDR3 is TGTGCCAGCAGCGTAAGTTCGGGAGGGCCGTCCAATGAGCAGTTCTTC. This sequence joins TRBV9 and TRBJ2-1, with 8 bases matching TRBD2. The CDR3 runs to 16 residues. CDR1 and CDR2 from the germline V gene are SGDLS and YYNGEE. The V segment lost 1 base and the J segment 6 bases; nucleotides outside the gene matches: 9.

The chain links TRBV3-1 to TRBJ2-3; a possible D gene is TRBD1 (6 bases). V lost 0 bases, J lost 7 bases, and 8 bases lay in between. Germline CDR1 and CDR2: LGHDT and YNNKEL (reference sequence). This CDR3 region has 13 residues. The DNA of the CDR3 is TGTGCCAGCAGCCAAGAAGGGGGTTATACGCAGTATTTT. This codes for CASSQEGGYTQYF.

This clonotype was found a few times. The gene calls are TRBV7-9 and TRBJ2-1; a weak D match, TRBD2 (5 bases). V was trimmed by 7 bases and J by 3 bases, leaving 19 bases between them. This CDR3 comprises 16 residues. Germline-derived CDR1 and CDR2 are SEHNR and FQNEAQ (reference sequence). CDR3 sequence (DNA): TGTGCCAGCATGACCCAGGAGGTACCCTTCTACAATGAGCAGTTCTTC. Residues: CASMTQEVPFYNEQFF.

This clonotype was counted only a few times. CDR3 protein: CASNDSPGNTIYF. CDR3 nucleotides: TGTGCCAGTAATGACAGCCCTGGAAACACCATATATTTT. This chain uses TRBV19 with TRBJ1-3; D perhaps matches TRBD1 (5 bases). The germline CDR1 and CDR2 sequences are LNHDA and SQIVND (reference sequence). Trimming removed 7 bases at V and 2 bases at J, with 9 bases between. This CDR3 region has 13 residues.

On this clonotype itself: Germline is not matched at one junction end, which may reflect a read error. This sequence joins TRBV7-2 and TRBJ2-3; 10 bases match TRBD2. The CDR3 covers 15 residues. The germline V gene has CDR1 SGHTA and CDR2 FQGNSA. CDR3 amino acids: CASSLAGDPQDTQYF. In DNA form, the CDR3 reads TGTGCCAGCAGCCTAGCGGGGGATCCCCAGGATACGCAGTATTTT.

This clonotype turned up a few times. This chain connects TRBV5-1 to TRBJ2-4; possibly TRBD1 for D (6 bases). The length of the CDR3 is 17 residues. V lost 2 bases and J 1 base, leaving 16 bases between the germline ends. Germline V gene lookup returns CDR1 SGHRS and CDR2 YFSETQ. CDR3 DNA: TGCGCCAGCAGCTTAGGCCAAATCAGGGGCGCCAAAAACATTCAGTACTTC. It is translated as CASSLGQIRGAKNIQYF. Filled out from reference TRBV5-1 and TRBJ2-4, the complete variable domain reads KAGVTQTPRYLIKTRGQQVTLSCSPISGHRSVSWYQQTPGQGLQFLFEYFSETQRNKGNFPGRFSGRQFSNSRSEMNVSTLELGDSALYLCASSLGQIRGAKNIQYFGAGTRLSVL.

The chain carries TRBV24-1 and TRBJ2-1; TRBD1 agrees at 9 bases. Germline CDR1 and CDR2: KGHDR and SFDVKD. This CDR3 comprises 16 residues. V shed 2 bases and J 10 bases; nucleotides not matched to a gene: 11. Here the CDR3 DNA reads TGTGCCACCAGTGATTCGGGACAGGGTCGGGTTAACGAGCAGTTCTTC. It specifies CATSDSGQGRVNEQFF.

The CDR3 region is CASRQLAGPNYNEQFF. The CDR3 DNA reads TGTGCCAGCAGACAACTAGCGGGCCCGAACTACAATGAGCAGTTCTTC. V usage is TRBV6-2 or TRBV6-3 and J usage is TRBJ2-1; 9 bases line up with TRBD2. Germline V CDR1 and CDR2: MNHEY, SVGEGT. The CDR3 length is 16 residues. Losses at the gene ends were 6 bases for V and 3 bases for J; bases not matched to a gene: 9.

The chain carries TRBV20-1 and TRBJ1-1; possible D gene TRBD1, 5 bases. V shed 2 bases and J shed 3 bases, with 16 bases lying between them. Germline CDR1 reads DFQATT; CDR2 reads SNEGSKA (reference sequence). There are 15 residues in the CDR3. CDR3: CSARPTLDRYTEAFF. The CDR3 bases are TGCAGTGCTAGACCCACCCTCGACAGATACACTGAAGCTTTCTTT.

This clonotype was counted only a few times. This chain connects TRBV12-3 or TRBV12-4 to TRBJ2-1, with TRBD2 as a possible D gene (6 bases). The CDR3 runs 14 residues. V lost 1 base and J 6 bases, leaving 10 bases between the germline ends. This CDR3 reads CASSLGGTGNEQFF. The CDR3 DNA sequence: TGTGCCAGCAGTTTAGGCGGGACGGGCAATGAGCAGTTCTTC.